Listed below are T cell receptor beta chains from one sample, sequenced in a study of cytomegalovirus exposure and HLA in healthy donors. The data were produced by immunoSEQ multiplex PCR, yet TCRdb's version contains in-frame clones alone and is incomplete. The data hold roughly 140,000 clones, with almost 85% observed a single time. Specimen: PBMCs. The receptors originated from a man aged 25 to 40 in good health and CMV-seropositive. Both conserved end residues are part of each CDR3. The order of the fields is V gene, clone size, CDR3 protein. Clone size appears in some rows only: once, few, many, or a class for an expanded clone.

TRBV2 . CASSDSYGNQPQHF
TRBV7-9 . CSSRTTGTALETQYF
TRBV6-1 . CASILGGAFF
TRBV10-3 . CAISGRESPLHF
TRBV6-1 . CASSGGQGGMAKNIQYF
TRBV29-1 . CSVGHLERNEQFF
TRBV27 . CATSTGGYGYTF
TRBV15 . CATTPGQGNSPLHF
TRBV27 once CASSRTSTDTQYF
TRBV19 few CASSNLAGEGTDTQYF
TRBV6-5 . CASSYNRIINYGYTF
TRBV27 . CASSLSSSGSWYEQFF
TRBV28 . CASKTSGRVVEQYF
TRBV30 . CAWSLTVNNSPLHF
TRBV28 once CASSFQGEQFF
TRBV28 . CASKGSYEQYF
TRBV28 . CASGGARLWEQYF
TRBV6-5 . CASSYRGYEQYF
TRBV6-1 . CASSSPKGDQHF
TRBV7-8 . CASSPPGGRGQPQHF
TRBV19 . CASSTGTAYGYTF
TRBV28 . CASRMGGGTGELFF
TRBV4-1 . CASSQYTGSPEKLFF
TRBV7-2 . CASSLVYSGAEGYTF
TRBV7-9 . CASSLPGAETQYF
TRBV19 . CASSIGLRGNQPQHF
TRBV11-2 . CASSFPIAGAVNEQFF
TRBV29-1 . CSVWGQGSTNF
TRBV5-1 . CASSQETSGIRETQYF
TRBV5-4 once CASSIRGTTNEKLFF
TRBV30 . CAWSPARTGTTGELFF
TRBV2 . CASRDTGVRHTGELFF
TRBV2 . CASSGGLIYSNQPQHF
TRBV2 once CASIKGGQGSYELAKNIQYF
TRBV5-1 . CATREGSLGELFF
TRBV5-1 . CASSLTSPQETQYF
TRBV19 . CASQGQGPVTEAFF
TRBV6-6 . CASSRDSFTEAFF
TRBV5-1 . CASSLVQGSYEQYF
TRBV27 . CASSLLAGDPGETQYF
TRBV27 . CASSFGGSLNTGELFF
TRBV19 once CASRTTGAETQYF
TRBV7-9 . CASSRSGGRAGPSTDTQYF
TRBV7-2 . CASSLITAPSNTEAFF
TRBV30 . CAWSEKFPRGATPGELFF
TRBV2 . CARGGGRRTDTQYF